The text below deals with one T cell receptor (beta chain). What it binds is unknown. Germline-derived CDR1 and CDR2 are SNHLY and FYNNEI. Trimming cost V 4 bases and J 7 bases; bases outside gene matches: 16. The CDR3 sequence is 16 residues long. Sequencing used immunoSEQ v3. Clones were sequenced by immunoSEQ multiplex PCR, and TCRdb holds only the in-frame ones, with some missing. The sample includes 20,000 to 30,000 clones, approximately 72% of them seen just once. Time point noted: pre-treatment sample, taken before nivolumab and TIL therapy. Tumor tissue came from excised metastases, mostly pleural nodules or supraclavicular lymph nodes. The data derive from a study of TIL therapy for anti-PD-1-resistant metastatic lung cancer. Overall study context: A handful of tumors were EGFR-mutant and two were ALK-rearranged. Tumors carried a median about 1.5 non-synonymous mutations per megabase. Regarding the study as a whole: Many TIL product clones were absent from baseline tumor, suggesting clonal contraction. Patients were highly selected, enriched for treatment-naive, never-smoker and oncogene-addicted cases.

The TCR sequence derives from a person aged 25 to 80 with non-small cell lung cancer. This chain uses TRBV2 with TRBJ2-7, with TRBD1 identical over 7 bases. This sample comprised tumor tissue, obtained at baseline. The CDR3: CASSAGTASLIAEQYF. The CDR3, as DNA: TGTGCCAGCAGTGCCGGGACAGCGTCCCTAATAGCTGAGCAGTACTTC.